The clone carrying this T cell receptor (beta chain) was seen once. In the authors' methods: How many nucleated cells were present was estimated from reference gene primer amplification. Clones were sequenced by immunoSEQ multiplex PCR, and TCRdb holds only the in-frame ones, with some missing. V and J calls and clone size are copied from that table; D and trimming were computed from the DNA. The sample contains about 190,000 clones, 70% to 90% of which appear only once. These data come from a study of blood T cell repertoires in COVID-19. Background on the study: COVID-19 samples collected from the United States, Italy and Spain covered acute and convalescent phases. T cells, B-cell-depleted T cells, or PBMCs provided the cDNA or gDNA that served as material.

Germline V gene lookup returns CDR1 SGHRS and CDR2 YFSETQ. Trimming cost V 4 bases and J 2 bases; bases outside gene matches: 2. The CDR3 length is 13 residues. The TCR sequence derives from a woman aged 40 to 50 who had recovered from COVID-19. The rearrangement uses TRBV5-1 and TRBJ2-7; TRBD2 agrees at 8 bases. The sequencing input was peripheral blood. CDR3 DNA: TGCGCCAGCAGCCTTAGCGGGACCTACGAGCAGTACTTC. It codes for CASSLSGTYEQYF.